This T cell receptor (beta chain) was recovered during a study of T cells in Graves' hyperthyroidism and ophthalmopathy. About this clonotype itself: Its target is not known. Germline and junction disagree at one end, which may indicate a read error.

The germline V gene has CDR1 MGHDK and CDR2 SYGVNS. This CDR3 is built from 12 residues. Amplification targeted TCR beta CDR3 regions from RNA transcripts. Researchers ran a first-round RT-PCR on the TCR CDR3 using the HTBI primer set. MiXCR, applied by TCRdb to the multiplex PCR reads, yields one record per CDR3 protein. This table has roughly 500,000 distinct CDR3 sequences, 46% appearing once. Uncontrolled infection, other autoimmune disease, pregnancy or lactation excluded patients. Study outcomes and limitations: Among thyroid clonotypes expanded above 0.001, most also appeared in blood.

The sequenced sample consisted of peripheral blood or thyroid tissue (not recorded which). The V and J genes are TRBV25-1 and TRBJ1-5, with 8 bases fitting TRBD1. This clonotype was sampled from an adult woman with Graves' disease, either hyperthyroidism or ophthalmopathy (not recorded which). The CDR3 sequence is CVSTGGGQPQHF. The DNA of the CDR3 is TGCGTTTCAACAGGGGGAGGTCAGCCCCAGCATTTT. The entire variable domain, with the rest obtained from reference TRBV25-1 and TRBJ1-5, is as follows: EADIYQTPRYLVIGTGKKITLECSQTMGHDKMYWYQQDPGMELHLIHYSYGVNSTEKGDLSSESTVSRIRTEHFPLTLESARPSHTSQYLCVSTGGGQPQHFGDGTRLSIL.